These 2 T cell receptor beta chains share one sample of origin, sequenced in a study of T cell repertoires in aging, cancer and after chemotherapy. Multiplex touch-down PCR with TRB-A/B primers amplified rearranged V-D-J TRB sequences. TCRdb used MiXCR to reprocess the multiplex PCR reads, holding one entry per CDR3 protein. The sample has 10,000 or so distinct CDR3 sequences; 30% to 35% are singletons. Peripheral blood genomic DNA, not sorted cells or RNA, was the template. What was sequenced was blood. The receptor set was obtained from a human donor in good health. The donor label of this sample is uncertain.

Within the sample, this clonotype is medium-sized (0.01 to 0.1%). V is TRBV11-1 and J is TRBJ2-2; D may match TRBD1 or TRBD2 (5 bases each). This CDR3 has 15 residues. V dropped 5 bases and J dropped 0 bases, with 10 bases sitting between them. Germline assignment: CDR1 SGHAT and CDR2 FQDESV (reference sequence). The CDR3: CASSPGTANTGELFF. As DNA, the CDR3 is TGTGCCAGCAGCCCCGGGACGGCGAACACCGGGGAGCTGTTTTTT.

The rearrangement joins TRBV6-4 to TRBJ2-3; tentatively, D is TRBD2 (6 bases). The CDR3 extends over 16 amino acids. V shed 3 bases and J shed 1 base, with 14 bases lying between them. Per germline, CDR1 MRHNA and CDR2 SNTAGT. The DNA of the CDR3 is TGTGCCAGCAGTGAAGTTCGGGGGTTCGGCACAGATACGCAGTATTTT. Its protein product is CASSEVRGFGTDTQYF.